This T cell receptor beta chain came from a study of blood T cell repertoires in COVID-19. The data were produced by immunoSEQ multiplex PCR, yet TCRdb's version contains in-frame clones alone and is incomplete. The table has about 170,000 clones, 85% to 90% seen once. The CDR3 is 13 residues long. V was clipped by 4 bases and J by 1 base, with 6 bases between them. The V gene's germline CDR1 is MNHEY and CDR2 SVGEGT. The chain carries TRBV6-2 or TRBV6-3 and TRBJ2-3, with D unresolved. The sequenced sample was peripheral blood. The source of this sequence is a man aged 50 to 60 who had recovered from COVID-19. The CDR3 loop is CASSFTRTDTQYF. Written as DNA, the CDR3 is TGTGCCAGCAGTTTTACACGCACAGATACGCAGTATTTT.